This T cell receptor beta chain was obtained from a study of cytomegalovirus exposure and HLA in healthy donors. Background on the study: Ancestry clustering placed roughly 86% of approximately 370 genotyped donors in the Caucasian-associated cluster.

CDR1 and CDR2 (germline): LGHNA, YNFKEQ. V shed 1 base and J 4 bases; nucleotides not matched to a gene: 5. The CDR3 runs 16 residues. This clone was counted between two and nine times. Antigen: not known. Overall study findings and caveats: The study reported that TCR beta sequences accurately predicted HLA-A and HLA-B alleles in most subjects. Per a prior analysis, the majority of TCR beta V segments were productive roughly 87% or roughly 30% of the time.

Both 60 Vbeta primers and 13 Jbeta primers went into the PCR. Sequenced by immunoSEQ multiplex PCR; TCRdb stores in-frame clones only, minus some. The sample yields approximately 150,000 clones, 80% to 85% seen once. J is TRBJ1-4 and V is TRBV4-2, with 8 bases identical to TRBD1. The receptor was isolated from a woman aged 25 to 39 in good health and CMV-seronegative. Sample: PBMCs. DNA of the CDR3: TGTGCCAGCAGCCAAGGGCGGGGGACAGGTAATGAAAAACTGTTTTTT. Its protein is CASSQGRGTGNEKLFF.